This is a list of T cell receptor beta chains from one sample in a study of technical replicates of blood from several donors. Using immunoSEQ multiplex PCR, the repertoire was profiled, and TCRdb retains in-frame clones only, with some absent. The table shows some 70,000 clones, with 95% to 97% occurring only once. Sequencing was performed on T cells isolated from PBMCs. The receptors were sampled from a human donor in good health. Each CDR3 is given with its conserved first and last residue. D genes are given only for firm matches. Clone size appears in some rows only: once, few, many, or a class for an expanded clone.

CDR3 length: 13; V gene: TRBV2; J gene: TRBJ1-1; D gene: .; clone size: .; CDR3 DNA: TGTGCCAGCAGTAGCGAGAGGAACACTGAAGCTTTCTTT; CDR3 protein: CASSSERNTEAFF
CDR3 length: 13; V gene: TRBV2; J gene: TRBJ1-3; D gene: .; clone size: .; CDR3 DNA: TGTGCCAGCAAACAGGCGGCTGGAAACACCATATATTTT; CDR3 protein: CASKQAAGNTIYF
CDR3 length: 14; V gene: TRBV11-3; J gene: TRBJ1-1; D gene: .; clone size: .; CDR3 DNA: TGTGCCAGCAGCCGGCCAGGGGAGTACACTGAAGCTTTCTTT; CDR3 protein: CASSRPGEYTEAFF
CDR3 length: 14; V gene: TRBV19; J gene: TRBJ2-5; D gene: TRBD1; clone size: .; CDR3 DNA: TGTGCCAGTAGTATAGGGGACAGCCAAGAGACCCAGTACTTC; CDR3 protein: CASSIGDSQETQYF
CDR3 length: 19; V gene: TRBV5-6; J gene: TRBJ2-1; D gene: .; clone size: .; CDR3 DNA: TGTGCCAGCAGCCCGTCGTTGGGCGCTTCCTACCTCTCCTACAATGAGCAGTTCTTC; CDR3 protein: CASSPSLGASYLSYNEQFF
CDR3 length: 15; V gene: TRBV4-1; J gene: TRBJ1-1; D gene: .; clone size: .; CDR3 DNA: TGCGCCAGCAGCCAACGTGTATTCAGGGTGAATTGGGCTTTCTTT; CDR3 protein: CASSQRVFRVNWAFF
CDR3 length: 15; V gene: TRBV2; J gene: TRBJ2-1; D gene: TRBD2; clone size: .; CDR3 DNA: TGTGCCAGCAGTGAGGAGGGAGGGCTTATCAATGAGCAGTTCTTC; CDR3 protein: CASSEEGGLINEQFF
CDR3 length: 12; V gene: TRBV7-9; J gene: TRBJ2-1; D gene: .; clone size: .; CDR3 DNA: TGTGCCAGCAGCATCAAACAGGAATCGGTCATCTTC; CDR3 protein: CASSIKQESVIF
CDR3 length: 13; V gene: TRBV6-1; J gene: TRBJ1-5; D gene: .; clone size: .; CDR3 DNA: TGTGCCAGCAGTGAAACATGGAATCAGCCCCAGCATTTT; CDR3 protein: CASSETWNQPQHF
CDR3 length: 16; V gene: TRBV30; J gene: TRBJ2-1; D gene: .; clone size: .; CDR3 DNA: TGTGCCTGGAGGGTCACCCGGGAACGGTCCTACAATGAGCAGTTCTTC; CDR3 protein: CAWRVTRERSYNEQFF
CDR3 length: 14; V gene: TRBV7-6; J gene: TRBJ1-4; D gene: .; clone size: .; CDR3 DNA: TGTGCCAGCAGCTTACAGGGTCTGCGGGAAAAACTGTTTTTT; CDR3 protein: CASSLQGLREKLFF
CDR3 length: 11; V gene: TRBV25-1; J gene: TRBJ1-1; D gene: .; clone size: .; CDR3 DNA: TGTGCCAGCAGTGCGGGCACTGAAGCTTTCTTT; CDR3 protein: CASSAGTEAFF
CDR3 length: 15; V gene: TRBV5-1; J gene: TRBJ2-2; D gene: .; clone size: .; CDR3 DNA: TGCGCCAGCAGCTTGTTACAGGGTGGCACCGGGGAGCTGTTTTTT; CDR3 protein: CASSLLQGGTGELFF
CDR3 length: 16; V gene: TRBV4-1; J gene: TRBJ2-7; D gene: .; clone size: .; CDR3 DNA: TGCGCCAGCAGCCACCAACACAGTCTTGGATTCCACGAGCAGTACTTC; CDR3 protein: CASSHQHSLGFHEQYF
CDR3 length: 15; V gene: TRBV6-5; J gene: TRBJ1-2; D gene: .; clone size: .; CDR3 DNA: TGTGCCAGCAGTTATTGGGAGGACGGACGCTATGGCTACACCTTC; CDR3 protein: CASSYWEDGRYGYTF
CDR3 length: 14; V gene: TRBV29-1; J gene: TRBJ2-7; D gene: TRBD1; clone size: .; CDR3 DNA: TGCAGCGATCTCCGGGACAGCCCTTCCCACGAGCAGTACTTC; CDR3 protein: CSDLRDSPSHEQYF
CDR3 length: 14; V gene: TRBV10-3; J gene: TRBJ2-7; D gene: .; clone size: .; CDR3 DNA: TGTGCCATCAGCGGAGGGGAAGGGGGCTTGAAACCCCTATTC; CDR3 protein: CAISGGEGGLKPLF
CDR3 length: 14; V gene: TRBV30; J gene: TRBJ1-1; D gene: TRBD1; clone size: .; CDR3 DNA: TGTGCCTGGAGCCTAGGGGGCGAAGACACTGAAGCTTTCTTT; CDR3 protein: CAWSLGGEDTEAFF
CDR3 length: 16; V gene: TRBV5-1; J gene: TRBJ2-5; D gene: TRBD2; clone size: .; CDR3 DNA: TGCGCCAGCAGCACTGGACTAGCGGGAGGCCAAGAGACCCAGTACTTC; CDR3 protein: CASSTGLAGGQETQYF
CDR3 length: 13; V gene: TRBV4-1; J gene: TRBJ2-7; D gene: .; clone size: .; CDR3 DNA: TGCGCCAGCAGCCAGGGGCTTTCCTACGAGCAGTACTTC; CDR3 protein: CASSQGLSYEQYF
CDR3 length: 16; V gene: TRBV19; J gene: TRBJ2-3; D gene: .; clone size: .; CDR3 DNA: TGTGCCAGTAGTTCTCCCGCGGACAATTTAAAAGATACGCAGTATTTT; CDR3 protein: CASSSPADNLKDTQYF
CDR3 length: 15; V gene: TRBV6-5; J gene: TRBJ2-1; D gene: TRBD1; clone size: .; CDR3 DNA: TGTGCCAGCAGAGGGAGACAGGGAACGTACAATGAGCAGTTCTTC; CDR3 protein: CASRGRQGTYNEQFF
CDR3 length: 15; V gene: TRBV6-6; J gene: TRBJ1-4; D gene: TRBD1; clone size: .; CDR3 DNA: TGTGCCAGCAGTTACCTCGACAGGGGTAATGAAAAACTGTTTTTT; CDR3 protein: CASSYLDRGNEKLFF
CDR3 length: 16; V gene: TRBV9; J gene: TRBJ1-3; D gene: .; clone size: .; CDR3 DNA: TGTGCCAGCAGCCGGGAGGGGGTGAGCTCTGGAAACACCATATATTTT; CDR3 protein: CASSREGVSSGNTIYF
CDR3 length: 16; V gene: TRBV2; J gene: TRBJ1-5; D gene: .; clone size: .; CDR3 DNA: TGTGCCAGCAGTGACGGGGGTTTCGAAAGCAATCAGCCCCAGCATTTT; CDR3 protein: CASSDGGFESNQPQHF
CDR3 length: 13; V gene: TRBV7-9; J gene: TRBJ2-1; D gene: TRBD2; clone size: .; CDR3 DNA: TGTGCCAGTAAAGCGGGAAGCAGGGATGAGCAGTTCTTC; CDR3 protein: CASKAGSRDEQFF
CDR3 length: 15; V gene: TRBV28; J gene: TRBJ2-2; D gene: TRBD1; clone size: .; CDR3 DNA: TGTGCCAGCAGAAAAACAGGGGGCTTCATCAGGGAGCTGTTTTTT; CDR3 protein: CASRKTGGFIRELFF
CDR3 length: 16; V gene: TRBV11-2; J gene: TRBJ2-2; D gene: TRBD1; clone size: .; CDR3 DNA: TGTGCCAGCAGCTCGTGGGGACAGACGAACACCGGGGAGCTGTTTTTT; CDR3 protein: CASSSWGQTNTGELFF
CDR3 length: 14; V gene: TRBV11-3; J gene: TRBJ2-1; D gene: TRBD2; clone size: .; CDR3 DNA: TGTGCCAGCAGCTCAGGGCGGGAGATGAATGAGCAGTTCTTC; CDR3 protein: CASSSGREMNEQFF
CDR3 length: 14; V gene: TRBV29-1; J gene: TRBJ1-3; D gene: .; clone size: once; CDR3 DNA: TGCAGCTTTACTCGACAGGCGGATGGAAACACCATATATTTT; CDR3 protein: CSFTRQADGNTIYF
CDR3 length: 15; V gene: TRBV11-3; J gene: TRBJ1-3; D gene: .; clone size: .; CDR3 DNA: TGTGCCAGCTCCCCGGGGGGCGCGGCTGGAAACACCATATATTTT; CDR3 protein: CASSPGGAAGNTIYF
CDR3 length: 15; V gene: TRBV13; J gene: TRBJ2-1; D gene: TRBD2; clone size: .; CDR3 DNA: TGTGCCAGCAGCTTAGTACTAGCGGGTGTCAATGAGCAGTTCTTC; CDR3 protein: CASSLVLAGVNEQFF
CDR3 length: 14; V gene: TRBV4-1; J gene: TRBJ1-2; D gene: .; clone size: .; CDR3 DNA: TGCGCCAGCAGCCAAGTGGACACAGACTATGGCTACACCTTC; CDR3 protein: CASSQVDTDYGYTF
CDR3 length: 15; V gene: TRBV27; J gene: TRBJ2-7; D gene: TRBD2; clone size: once; CDR3 DNA: TGTGCCAGCAGGGTGATAGGGCGGGGGAACTACGAGCAGTACTTC; CDR3 protein: CASRVIGRGNYEQYF
CDR3 length: 15; V gene: TRBV7-3; J gene: TRBJ2-1; D gene: TRBD2; clone size: .; CDR3 DNA: TGTGCCAGCAGCCCAACTAGCGGGAGAGTGAATGAGCAGTTCTTC; CDR3 protein: CASSPTSGRVNEQFF
CDR3 length: 15; V gene: TRBV19; J gene: TRBJ1-5; D gene: .; clone size: .; CDR3 DNA: TGTGCCAGTACAGGGCTAGGGGTACTCAATCAGCCCCAGCATTTT; CDR3 protein: CASTGLGVLNQPQHF
CDR3 length: 14; V gene: TRBV28; J gene: TRBJ1-1; D gene: .; clone size: .; CDR3 DNA: TGTGCCAGCAGTTTCCCGACGCGGGGCACTGAAGCTTTCTTT; CDR3 protein: CASSFPTRGTEAFF
CDR3 length: 15; V gene: TRBV7-9; J gene: TRBJ2-7; D gene: .; clone size: .; CDR3 DNA: TGTGCCAGCAGCGTCGGGGGAGGGGGGGGCTACGAGCAGTACTTC; CDR3 protein: CASSVGGGGGYEQYF
CDR3 length: 13; V gene: TRBV19; J gene: TRBJ2-5; D gene: .; clone size: .; CDR3 DNA: TGTGCCAGTACAGACGGGTTCCAAGAGACCCAGTACTTC; CDR3 protein: CASTDGFQETQYF
CDR3 length: 15; V gene: TRBV5-8; J gene: TRBJ1-1; D gene: .; clone size: .; CDR3 DNA: TGTGCCAGCAGCTTCCTGACGGGGGAAATGGCTGAAGCTTTCTTT; CDR3 protein: CASSFLTGEMAEAFF
CDR3 length: 14; V gene: TRBV14; J gene: TRBJ1-5; D gene: .; clone size: few; CDR3 DNA: TGTGCCAGCAGCAGGGGGTATAGCAATCAGCCCCAGCATTTT; CDR3 protein: CASSRGYSNQPQHF
CDR3 length: 13; V gene: TRBV14; J gene: TRBJ2-7; D gene: .; clone size: once; CDR3 DNA: TGTGCCAGCAGCCTCGGTCAACTCTCCGAGCAGTACTTC; CDR3 protein: CASSLGQLSEQYF
CDR3 length: 15; V gene: TRBV30; J gene: TRBJ2-1; D gene: TRBD2; clone size: .; CDR3 DNA: TGTGCCTGGAGTGCTTGGGGGCGGGAGGTCGATGAGCAGTTCTTC; CDR3 protein: CAWSAWGREVDEQFF
CDR3 length: 14; V gene: TRBV6-5; J gene: TRBJ1-2; D gene: .; clone size: .; CDR3 DNA: TGTGCCAGCAGTCCCGACAGCTCTAACTATGGCTACACCTTC; CDR3 protein: CASSPDSSNYGYTF
CDR3 length: 14; V gene: TRBV27; J gene: TRBJ1-2; D gene: .; clone size: .; CDR3 DNA: TGTGCCAGCAGTCACGGTGTAACTCACTATGGCTACACCTTC; CDR3 protein: CASSHGVTHYGYTF
CDR3 length: 13; V gene: TRBV29-1; J gene: TRBJ2-7; D gene: TRBD2; clone size: .; CDR3 DNA: TGCAGCGTGGCTAGCGGGAGTCCGTACGAGCAGTACTTC; CDR3 protein: CSVASGSPYEQYF
CDR3 length: 14; V gene: TRBV21-1; J gene: TRBJ1-1; D gene: .; clone size: once; CDR3 DNA: TGTGCCAGCACCGAAGACAGTATCAACACTGAAGCTTTCTTT; CDR3 protein: CASTEDSINTEAFF
CDR3 length: 11; V gene: TRBV14; J gene: TRBJ2-7; D gene: .; clone size: .; CDR3 DNA: TGTGCCAGCAACGGGGTCTACGAGCAGTACTTC; CDR3 protein: CASNGVYEQYF
CDR3 length: 15; V gene: TRBV19; J gene: TRBJ1-4; D gene: .; clone size: .; CDR3 DNA: TGTGCCAGTAAGACAACCTCCTCAACTAATGAAAAACTGTTTTTT; CDR3 protein: CASKTTSSTNEKLFF
CDR3 length: 15; V gene: TRBV5-4; J gene: TRBJ2-3; D gene: TRBD2; clone size: .; CDR3 DNA: TGTGCCAGCTGGGGAGGGCTAGCGACCACAGATACGCAGTATTTT; CDR3 protein: CASWGGLATTDTQYF
CDR3 length: 13; V gene: TRBV11-2; J gene: TRBJ1-2; D gene: TRBD1; clone size: .; CDR3 DNA: TGTGCCAGCAGCTTAGTGACAGGGAGGGGCTACACCTTC; CDR3 protein: CASSLVTGRGYTF
CDR3 length: 14; V gene: TRBV30; J gene: TRBJ1-3; D gene: .; clone size: .; CDR3 DNA: TGTGCCTGGAGCACAGGCATTCCTGGAAACACCATATATTTT; CDR3 protein: CAWSTGIPGNTIYF
CDR3 length: 19; V gene: TRBV19; J gene: TRBJ1-2; D gene: TRBD1; clone size: .; CDR3 DNA: TGTGCCAGTAGCCGCCTAACTTTGACAGGGGTAACGGCTTTAAGTGGCTACACCTTC; CDR3 protein: CASSRLTLTGVTALSGYTF
CDR3 length: 15; V gene: TRBV5-6; J gene: TRBJ2-3; D gene: TRBD1; clone size: .; CDR3 DNA: TGTGCCAGCAGCTTGACCGGGACAGGGAGGAATACGCAGTATTTT; CDR3 protein: CASSLTGTGRNTQYF
CDR3 length: 14; V gene: TRBV6-1; J gene: TRBJ1-2; D gene: .; clone size: .; CDR3 DNA: TGTGCCAGCAGTGTTTCGGGAATCGGCTATGGCTACACCTTC; CDR3 protein: CASSVSGIGYGYTF
CDR3 length: 16; V gene: TRBV27; J gene: TRBJ1-1; D gene: TRBD1; clone size: .; CDR3 DNA: TGTGCCAGCAGTCTTACAGGGGCCCCCGGGGGCACTGAAGCTTTCTTT; CDR3 protein: CASSLTGAPGGTEAFF
CDR3 length: 14; V gene: TRBV6-5; J gene: TRBJ2-1; D gene: TRBD1; clone size: .; CDR3 DNA: TGTGCCAGCAGCTGGCGGACAGGGGTCGGTGAGCAGTTCTTC; CDR3 protein: CASSWRTGVGEQFF